This entry lists 3 T cell receptor beta chains sequenced from one sample in a study of blood T cell repertoires in COVID-19. The assay was immunoSEQ multiplex PCR, and TCRdb's table has in-frame clones only and misses some. The data hold 290,000 or so clones, with around nine tenths observed a single time. The sequenced sample consisted of peripheral blood. These receptor sequences come from a man between 65 and 85 years old with acute or convalescent COVID-19.

This chain connects TRBV6-5 to TRBJ1-2; D is undetermined. This CDR3 has 16 amino acids. The germline V and J ends were trimmed by 4 bases and 0 bases, with 15 bases remaining between them. Per the germline V gene, CDR1 is MNHEY and CDR2 is SVGAGI. CDR3 in amino acids: CASSSIAQPSNYGYTF. The DNA for the CDR3 is TGTGCCAGCAGTTCGATTGCACAGCCTTCTAACTATGGCTACACCTTC.

The chain is built from TRBV24-1 and TRBJ1-5, with TRBD1 identical over 10 bases. The V gene end was trimmed by 5 bases and the J gene end by 5 bases; junction bases not matched to a gene: 8. Looked up from germline, CDR1 is KGHDR and CDR2 is SFDVKD. This CDR3 is 16 amino acids long. Here the CDR3 DNA reads TGTGCCACCAGTGCCCCGACAGGGGGCTGGGATCAGCCCCAGCATTTT. It yields the protein CATSAPTGGWDQPQHF.

The genes are TRBV4-1 and TRBJ2-7; 10 positions agree with TRBD2. CDR1 and CDR2 from the germline V gene are MGHRA and YSYEKL. The CDR3 runs to 16 residues. With V trimmed by 4 bases and J by 6 bases, 12 bases remained unmatched. CDR3 DNA sequence: TGCGCCAGCAGCCCCCCCGGCCTAGCGGGAGTGGTCGAGCAGTACTTC. Amino acids: CASSPPGLAGVVEQYF.